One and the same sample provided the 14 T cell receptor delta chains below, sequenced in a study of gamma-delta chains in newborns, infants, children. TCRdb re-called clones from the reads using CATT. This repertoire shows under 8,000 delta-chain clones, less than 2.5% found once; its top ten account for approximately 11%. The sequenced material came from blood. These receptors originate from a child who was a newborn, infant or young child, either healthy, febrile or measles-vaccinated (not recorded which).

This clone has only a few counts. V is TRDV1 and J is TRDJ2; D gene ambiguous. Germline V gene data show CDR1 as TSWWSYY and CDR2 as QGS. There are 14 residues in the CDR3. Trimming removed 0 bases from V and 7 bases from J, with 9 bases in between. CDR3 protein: CALGELEHQAQLFF. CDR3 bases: TGTGCTCTTGGGGAACTCGAACATCAAGCACAACTCTTCTTT.

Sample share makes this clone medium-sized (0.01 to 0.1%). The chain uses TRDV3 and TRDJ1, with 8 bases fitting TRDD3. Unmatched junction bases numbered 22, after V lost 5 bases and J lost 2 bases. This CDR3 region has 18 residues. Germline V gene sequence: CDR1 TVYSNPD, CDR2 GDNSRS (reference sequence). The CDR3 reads CAAPFRHYWGLETDKLIF. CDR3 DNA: TGTGCCGCACCCTTCCGTCACTACTGGGGGCTTGAGACCGATAAACTCATCTTT. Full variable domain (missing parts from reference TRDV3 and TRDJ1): CDKVTQSSPDQTVASGSEVVLLCTYDTVYSNPDLFWYRIRPDYSFQFVFYGDNSRSEGADFTQGRFSVKHILTQKAFHLVISPVRTEDSATYYCAAPFRHYWGLETDKLIFGKGTRVTVEP.

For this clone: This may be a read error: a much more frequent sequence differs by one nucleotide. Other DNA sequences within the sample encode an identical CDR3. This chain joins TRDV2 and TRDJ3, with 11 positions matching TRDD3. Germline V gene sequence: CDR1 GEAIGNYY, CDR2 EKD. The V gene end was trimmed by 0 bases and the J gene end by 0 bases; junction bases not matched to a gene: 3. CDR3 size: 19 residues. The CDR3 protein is CACDTATGGYSWDTRQMFF. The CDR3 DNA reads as TGTGCCTGTGACACCGCCACTGGGGGATACTCCTGGGACACCCGACAGATGTTTTTC.

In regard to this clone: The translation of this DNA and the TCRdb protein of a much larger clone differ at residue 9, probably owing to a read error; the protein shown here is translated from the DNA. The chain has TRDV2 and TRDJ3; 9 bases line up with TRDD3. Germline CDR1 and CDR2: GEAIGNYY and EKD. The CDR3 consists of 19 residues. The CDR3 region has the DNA TGTGCCTGTGACAATACTGGGGGACACAGCTCCTGGGACACCCGACAGATGTTTTTT. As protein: CACDNTGGHSSWDTRQMFF.

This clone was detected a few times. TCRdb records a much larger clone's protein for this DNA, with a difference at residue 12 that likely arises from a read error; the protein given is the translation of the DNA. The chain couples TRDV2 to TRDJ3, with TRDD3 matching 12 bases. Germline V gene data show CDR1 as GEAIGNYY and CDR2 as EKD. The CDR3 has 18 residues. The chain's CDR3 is CACDTVLGDTWNTRQMFF. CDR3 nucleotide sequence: TGTGCCTGTGACACCGTACTGGGGGATACCTGGAACACCCGACAGATGTTTTTC.

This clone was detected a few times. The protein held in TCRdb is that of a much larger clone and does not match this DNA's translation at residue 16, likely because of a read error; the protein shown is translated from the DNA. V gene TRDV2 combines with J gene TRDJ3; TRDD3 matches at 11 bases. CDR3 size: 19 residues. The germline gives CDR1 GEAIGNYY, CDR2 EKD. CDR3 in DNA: TGTGCCTGTGACACTGGGGGATACGGTAGCTCCTGGGACACCCGACTGATGTTTTTC. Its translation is CACDTGGYGSSWDTRLMFF.

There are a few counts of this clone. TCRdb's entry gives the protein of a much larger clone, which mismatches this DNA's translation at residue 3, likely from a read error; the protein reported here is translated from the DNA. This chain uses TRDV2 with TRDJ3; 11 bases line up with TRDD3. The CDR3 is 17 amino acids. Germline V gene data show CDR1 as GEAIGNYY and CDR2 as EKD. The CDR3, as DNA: TGTGCCCGTGACGTACTGGGGGATACCTGGGACACCCGACAGATGTTTTTC. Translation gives CARDVLGDTWDTRQMFF.

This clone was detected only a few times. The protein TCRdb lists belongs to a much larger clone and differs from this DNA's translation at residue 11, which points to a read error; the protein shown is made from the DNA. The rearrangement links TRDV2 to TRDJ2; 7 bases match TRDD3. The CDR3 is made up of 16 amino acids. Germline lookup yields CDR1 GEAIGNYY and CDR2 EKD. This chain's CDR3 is CACDTVGGALKAQLFF. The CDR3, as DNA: TGTGCCTGTGACACCGTTGGGGGAGCTTTGAAAGCACAACTCTTCTTC.

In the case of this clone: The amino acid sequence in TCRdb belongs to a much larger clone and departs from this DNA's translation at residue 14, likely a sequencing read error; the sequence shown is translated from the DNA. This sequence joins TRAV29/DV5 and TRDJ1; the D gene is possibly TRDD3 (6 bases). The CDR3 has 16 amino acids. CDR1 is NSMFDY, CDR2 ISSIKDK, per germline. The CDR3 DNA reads TGTGCAGCAAGCGCGTTGGGGGGACGGGACACCGATAAACCCATCTTT. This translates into CAASALGGRDTDKPIF.

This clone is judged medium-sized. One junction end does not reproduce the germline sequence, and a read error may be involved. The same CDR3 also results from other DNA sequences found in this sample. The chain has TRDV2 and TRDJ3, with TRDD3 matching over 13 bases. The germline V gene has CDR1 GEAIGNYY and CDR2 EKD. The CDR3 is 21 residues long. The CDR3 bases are TGTGCCTGTGACACTACTGGGGGATACGCGGAGAAGTCCTGGGACACCCGACAGACGTTTTTC. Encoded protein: CACDTTGGYAEKSWDTRQTFF.

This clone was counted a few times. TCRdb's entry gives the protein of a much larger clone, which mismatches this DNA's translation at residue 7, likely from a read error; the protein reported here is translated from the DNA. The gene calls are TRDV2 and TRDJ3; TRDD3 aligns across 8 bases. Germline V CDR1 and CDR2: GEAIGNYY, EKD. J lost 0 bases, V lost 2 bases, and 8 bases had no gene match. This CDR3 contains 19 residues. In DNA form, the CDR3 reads TGTGCCTGTGACATACTGAGGGATACGGTCTCCTGGGACACCCGACAGATGTTTTTC. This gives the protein CACDILRDTVSWDTRQMFF.

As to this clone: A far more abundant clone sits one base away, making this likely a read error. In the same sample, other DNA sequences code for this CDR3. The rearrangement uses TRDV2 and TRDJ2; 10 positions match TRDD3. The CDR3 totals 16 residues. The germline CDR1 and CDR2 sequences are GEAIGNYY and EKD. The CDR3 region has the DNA TGTGCCTGTGACACCGTGGGGGATACTTTGACGGCACAACTCTTCTTT. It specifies CACDTVGDTLTAQLFF.

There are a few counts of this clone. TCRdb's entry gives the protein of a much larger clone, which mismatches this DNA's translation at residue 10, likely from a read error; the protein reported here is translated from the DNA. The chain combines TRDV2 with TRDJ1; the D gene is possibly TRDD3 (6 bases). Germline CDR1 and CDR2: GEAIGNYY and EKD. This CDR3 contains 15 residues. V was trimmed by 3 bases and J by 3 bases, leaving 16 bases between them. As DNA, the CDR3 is TGTGCCTGTGACGCACTTTGGGGGCTCGCCGATAAACTCATCTTT. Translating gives CACDALWGLADKLIF.

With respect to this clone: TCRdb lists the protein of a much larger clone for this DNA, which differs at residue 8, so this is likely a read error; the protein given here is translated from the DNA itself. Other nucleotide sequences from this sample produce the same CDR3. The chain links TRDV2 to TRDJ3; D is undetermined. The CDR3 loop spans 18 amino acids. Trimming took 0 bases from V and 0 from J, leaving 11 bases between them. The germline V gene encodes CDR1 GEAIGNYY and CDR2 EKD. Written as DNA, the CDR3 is TGTGCCTGTGACACCGGCTGGAGGAGCTCCTGGGACACCCGACAGATGTTTTTC. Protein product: CACDTGWRSSWDTRQMFF.